This T cell receptor (beta chain) was recovered during a study of cytomegalovirus exposure and HLA in healthy donors. Study observations and caveats: The authors listed roughly 150 TCR beta chains as cytomegalovirus-associated. A missense variant in DCLRE1C was later tied to TCR beta V- and J-gene trimming.

Comment on this clone: Antigen unknown.

PCR involved 60 Vbeta and 13 Jbeta primers. Original processing notes: Some 10 million of the about 80 million unique TCR beta chains counted in a later analysis were shared. Assay: immunoSEQ multiplex PCR; the TCRdb copy retains only in-frame clones and omits some. V, J and clone size were drawn from that table, and D and trimming were deduced from the DNA. Of some 200,000 clones detected, around 83% appear once; the ten largest clones hold more than 1.5%. The sequencing input was PBMCs. The origin of this receptor is a man between 45 and 60 years old in good health and CMV-seronegative.

In nucleotides, the CDR3 is TGTGCCAGCAGCCCACAAGCGGGAGGCCACAATGAGCAGTTCTTC. It is translated as CASSPQAGGHNEQFF. The gene calls are TRBV7-2 and TRBJ2-1; 9 bases are shared with TRBD2. This CDR3 spans 15 amino acids. After removal of 5 bases from V and 5 bases from J, the junction contained 7 bases not matched to a gene. Germline V gene lookup returns CDR1 SGHTA and CDR2 FQGNSA.